The source of this T cell receptor beta chain is a study of blood T cell repertoires in COVID-19. Sequenced by immunoSEQ multiplex PCR; TCRdb stores in-frame clones only, minus some. The table includes about 300,000 clones, about nine tenths detected once. Followed longitudinally, the Seattle patients had been enrolled during active infection. Germline V gene data show CDR1 as MNHNS and CDR2 as SASEGT. With V trimmed by 2 bases and J by 10 bases, 10 bases remained unmatched. The length of the CDR3 is 15 residues. The sequence came from a woman under 40 with COVID-19, enrolled during active disease. The specimen was peripheral blood. The chain uses TRBV6-1 and TRBJ1-4, with 7 bases lining up with TRBD1. This CDR3 is CASSELGGTKAKLFF. The CDR3, as DNA: TGTGCCAGCAGTGAATTAGGGGGCACGAAGGCAAAACTGTTTTTT.